The 27 T cell receptor beta chains below come from one sample, sequenced in a study of T cells in Graves' hyperthyroidism and ophthalmopathy. The investigators amplified TCR beta CDR3 regions from RNA transcripts. The study used the HTBI primer set for a first-round RT-PCR of the TCR CDR3. Using its own MiXCR run on the multiplex PCR reads, TCRdb lists one record per CDR3 protein. The top ten hold around 10% of the sample, which has some 800,000 distinct CDR3 sequences, about 38% seen once. Sequencing was performed on blood. Every receptor here comes from a man between 18 and 29 years old with Graves' hyperthyroidism.

The rearrangement links TRBV7-3 to TRBJ1-1, with D tentatively TRBD1 (5 bases). V lost 5 bases and J 0 bases, leaving 13 bases between the germline ends. CDR1 is SGHTA and CDR2 is FQGTGA in the germline V gene. This CDR3 has 15 amino acids. The CDR3 DNA reads TGTGCCAGCAGCCCCACAGGAGCCATGAACACTGAAGCTTTCTTT. Amino acids: CASSPTGAMNTEAFF.

The chain carries TRBV10-3 and TRBJ1-2, with TRBD1 matching 9 bases. CDR1 is ENHRY and CDR2 is SYGVKD in the germline V gene. J gave up 7 bases and V 2 bases, and 8 bases lay outside the gene matches. The CDR3 consists of 15 residues. CDR3 DNA sequence: TGTGCCATCAGTGAGCCTTGGACAGGGGAGACTGGCTACACCTTC. Its translation: CAISEPWTGETGYTF.

There are a few counts of this clonotype. The rearrangement uses TRBV5-1 and TRBJ2-7; the match to TRBD2 covers 16 bases. In germline, CDR1 is SGHRS, CDR2 YFSETQ. The CDR3 has 16 amino acids. The V segment lost 4 bases and the J segment 5 bases; nucleotides outside the gene matches: 6. CDR3 region: CASSPPGLAGGNEQYF. The CDR3 region has the DNA TGCGCCAGCAGCCCACCGGGACTAGCGGGAGGGAACGAGCAGTACTTC.

This clonotype was detected a few times. The V and J genes are TRBV5-1 and TRBJ1-1; D is possibly TRBD1 (5 bases). The CDR3 contains 13 residues. Germline CDR1 is SGHRS and CDR2 is YFSETQ. Trimming took off 6 bases at V and 4 bases at J, with 13 bases between the two ends. CDR3 DNA sequence: TGCGCCAGCACACTCCAGGGATCCACTGAAGCTTTCTTT. Translation gives CASTLQGSTEAFF.

The genes are TRBV7-9 and TRBJ1-3, with D possibly being TRBD1 (6 bases). Per germline, CDR1 SEHNR and CDR2 FQNEAQ (reference sequence). This CDR3 is 15 amino acids long. Trimming cost V 5 bases and J 4 bases, with 15 bases left between them. CDR3 sequence: CASSEGEGTGNTIYF. The CDR3 region has the DNA TGTGCCAGCAGCGAGGGGGAGGGAACGGGAAACACCATATATTTT.

This clonotype was picked up many times. The chain recombines TRBV7-8 with TRBJ1-5, with D perhaps TRBD1 (5 bases). In germline, CDR1 is SGHVS, CDR2 FQNEAQ. The CDR3 covers 14 residues. Deletions cut 3 bases from V and 4 bases from J, with 10 bases between. For the CDR3, the DNA is TGTGCCAGCAGCTTCCGGGACGGAAATCAGCCCCAGCATTTT. Its protein product is CASSFRDGNQPQHF.

This clonotype came up a few times. V is TRBV7-9 and J is TRBJ1-2, with a tentative D call TRBD1 (5 bases). Trimming took 7 bases from V and 2 from J, leaving 17 bases between them. CDR1 SEHNR and CDR2 FQNEAQ come from the germline V gene (reference sequence). The CDR3 extends over 15 amino acids. CDR3 DNA sequence: TGTGCCAGCACCTCCCAGGGATTAGGGAACTATGGCTACACCTTC. Amino acids: CASTSQGLGNYGYTF.

This clonotype was observed a few times. The chain employs TRBV9 and TRBJ2-5; TRBD1 matches 8 bases. Trimming at V came to 0 bases and at J to 2 bases, leaving 6 bases not matched to a gene. Germline V gene data show CDR1 as SGDLS and CDR2 as YYNGEE. The CDR3 has 16 amino acids. The CDR3 loop is CASSVVGNRGQETQYF. The CDR3, as DNA: TGTGCCAGCAGCGTAGTAGGAAACAGGGGGCAAGAGACCCAGTACTTC.

This clonotype was counted many times. V is TRBV9 and J is TRBJ2-7; D gene ambiguous. Trimming pared 2 bases from V and 0 bases from J, leaving 6 bases between. This CDR3 is 13 amino acids long. Per the germline V gene, CDR1 is SGDLS and CDR2 is YYNGEE. The CDR3 nucleotides are TGTGCCAGCAGCGTCGATAGCTCCTACGAGCAGTACTTC. It codes for CASSVDSSYEQYF.

In DNA form, the CDR3 reads TGTGCCAGCAGTACCACCGACTCTCTCCAAGAGACCCAGTACTTC. This translates into CASSTTDSLQETQYF. This chain uses TRBV6-2 or TRBV6-3 with TRBJ2-5; D gene uncertain. This CDR3 has 15 amino acids. V lost 5 bases and J lost 1, with 14 bases in between. Germline V gives CDR1 MNHEY, CDR2 SVGEGT.

The chain recombines TRBV30 with TRBJ1-1; 7 nucleotides match TRBD1. Losses at the gene ends were 4 bases for V and 11 bases for J; bases not matched to a gene: 7. Germline-derived CDR1 and CDR2 are GTSNPN and SVGIG (reference sequence). The CDR3 sequence is 11 residues long. The CDR3 region is CAWTNETGAFF. The CDR3 bases are TGTGCCTGGACCAACGAGACAGGGGCTTTCTTT.

Comments on this clonotype: A much bigger clone sits one base away, suggesting this may be a read error. The rearrangement joins TRBV2 to TRBJ1-6; a possible D gene is TRBD1 (5 bases). Per germline, CDR1 SNHLY and CDR2 FYNNEI. CDR3 length: 15 amino acids. This chain's CDR3 is CASSETGTRNSLLHF. The CDR3 bases are TGTGCCAGCAGTGAAACCGGGACTCGGAATTCACTCCTCCACTTT.

The rearrangement uses TRBV29-1 and TRBJ2-3; TRBD1 aligns across 7 bases. Germline lookup yields CDR1 SQVTM and CDR2 ANQGSEA. The CDR3 has 13 amino acids. V lost 7 bases and J lost 2; bases outside the gene matches: 6. The CDR3 loop reads CSADREITDTQYF. CDR3 sequence (DNA): TGCAGCGCTGACAGGGAAATCACAGATACGCAGTATTTT.

This clonotype was seen only once. This rearrangement joins TRBV9 to TRBJ2-7; 8 bases align to TRBD2. The germline V gene encodes CDR1 SGDLS and CDR2 YYNGEE. The ends lost 4 bases at V and 7 bases at J; junction bases unmatched: 13. The CDR3 extends over 15 amino acids. This CDR3 reads CASSTQGGGPVEQYF. CDR3 nucleotides: TGTGCCAGCAGCACCCAGGGCGGGGGGCCGGTGGAGCAGTACTTC. Variable domain in full (rest from reference TRBV9 and TRBJ2-7): DSGVTQTPKHLITATGQRVTLRCSPRSGDLSVYWYQQSLDQGLQFLIQYYNGEERAKGNILERFSAQQFPDLHSELNLSSLELGDSALYFCASSTQGGGPVEQYFGPGTRLTVT.

CDR3 coding DNA: TGTGCCAGCAGTTTTGGGACGGGGAGAGAGACCCAGTACTTC. It specifies CASSFGTGRETQYF. The chain links TRBV12-3 or TRBV12-4 to TRBJ2-5, with D perhaps given as TRBD1 or TRBD2 (5 bases each). V lost 3 bases and J 4 bases, leaving 12 bases between the germline ends. This CDR3 is built from 14 residues.

The chain has TRBV6-5 and TRBJ1-4; D might be TRBD1 (5 bases). Germline V CDR1 and CDR2: MNHEY, SVGAGI. CDR3 size: 16 residues. V gave up 5 bases and J gave up 4 bases, with 17 bases separating them. The DNA for the CDR3 is TGTGCCAGCAGTACCGGGGACGGCACAGATAATGAAAAACTGTTTTTT. Translation gives CASSTGDGTDNEKLFF.

In this sample, this clonotype turned up a few times. The rearrangement links TRBV7-9 to TRBJ1-4; D is unresolved. The V gene lost 4 bases and the J gene lost 8 bases, with 8 bases spanning the gap. In germline, CDR1 is SEHNR, CDR2 FQNEAQ (reference sequence). The CDR3 has 12 residues. CDR3 DNA sequence: TGTGCCAGCAGCTACCCCGAGGAAAAACTGTTTTTT. Translated: CASSYPEEKLFF.

This rearrangement joins TRBV12-3 or TRBV12-4 to TRBJ2-7; D is tentatively TRBD1 or TRBD2 (5 bases each). Trimming removed 6 bases at V and 5 bases at J, with 17 bases between. The CDR3 consists of 14 residues. The CDR3 loop is CASSFGTPGHEQYF. CDR3 DNA: TGTGCCAGCAGCTTCGGGACCCCTGGACACGAGCAGTACTTC.

Of note for this clonotype: The conserved phenylalanine or tryptophan normally closing the CDR3 is absent here, so this likely arose from a read error. The chain is built from TRBV6-1 and TRBJ1-5; TRBD1 agrees at 7 bases. Germline CDR1 MNHNS, CDR2 SASEGT. Unmatched junction bases numbered 7, after V lost 5 bases and J lost 3 bases. The CDR3 runs 15 residues. This CDR3 reads CASSRDRSYNQPQHS. CDR3 sequence (DNA): TGTGCCAGCAGTCGGGACAGATCCTACAATCAGCCCCAGCATTCT.

This chain uses TRBV29-1 with TRBJ2-7; 11 bases are shared with TRBD2. This CDR3 comprises 13 residues. J lost 5 bases, V lost 6 bases, and 6 bases had no gene match. The germline CDR1 and CDR2 sequences are SQVTM and ANQGSEA. CDR3 amino acids: CSVVAGGPNEQYF. In DNA form, the CDR3 reads TGCAGCGTAGTAGCGGGAGGGCCCAACGAGCAGTACTTC.

This clonotype was recorded at least ten times. V is TRBV10-3 and J is TRBJ2-7; the match to TRBD2 covers 7 bases. V gave up 6 bases and J gave up 0 bases; unmatched junction bases: 5. From germline, CDR1 is ENHRY and CDR2 SYGVKD. The CDR3 sequence is 14 residues long. CDR3 coding DNA: TGTGCCATCAGCCGGGGGGAAAGCTCCTACGAGCAGTACTTC. Protein sequence: CAISRGESSYEQYF.

This clonotype was counted ten times or more. V is TRBV20-1 and J is TRBJ2-2, with D tentatively TRBD2 (5 bases). Germline V lookup: CDR1 DFQATT, CDR2 SNEGSKA (reference sequence). This CDR3 has 14 residues. V was clipped by 6 bases and J by 4 bases, with 15 bases between them. The CDR3 protein is CSAALARGTGELFF. In nucleotides, the CDR3 is TGCAGTGCCGCCCTTGCCCGGGGCACCGGGGAGCTGTTTTTT.

This clonotype was observed a handful of times. V and J are TRBV5-1 and TRBJ1-1, with D hard to call. CDR1 is SGHRS and CDR2 is YFSETQ in the germline V gene. Trimming took off 0 bases at V and 0 bases at J, with 12 bases between the two ends. The CDR3 is 16 residues long. The CDR3 protein is CASSLGTGSMNTEAFF. In DNA form, the CDR3 reads TGCGCCAGCAGCTTGGGAACGGGATCCATGAACACTGAAGCTTTCTTT.

The chain carries TRBV6-5 and TRBJ2-7; D gene uncertain. CDR3 size: 14 residues. Germline V lookup: CDR1 MNHEY, CDR2 SVGAGI. V shed 2 bases and J shed 2 bases, with 10 bases lying between them. The CDR3 sequence is CASSYGLGPYEQYF. CDR3 DNA: TGTGCCAGCAGTTACGGTCTGGGCCCCTACGAGCAGTACTTC.

Many counts were recorded for this clonotype. The chain employs TRBV10-3 and TRBJ2-7; D is uncertain. V was trimmed by 0 bases and J by 5 bases, leaving 11 bases between them. The germline V gene has CDR1 ENHRY and CDR2 SYGVKD. This CDR3 has 14 residues. DNA of the CDR3: TGTGCCATCAGTGAGTCGGCGGCCGGCCACGAGCAGTACTTC. Amino acids: CAISESAAGHEQYF.

The rearrangement uses TRBV29-1 and TRBJ1-5; possibly TRBD1 for D (5 bases). Trimming stripped 5 bases from V and 11 bases from J, with 16 bases between. Germline CDR1 reads SQVTM; CDR2 reads ANQGSEA. This CDR3 comprises 12 residues. The CDR3 coding sequence is TGCAGCGTTTTGGGAGGGGATGAGACCCAGCATTTT. The encoded protein is CSVLGGDETQHF.

Many counts were recorded for this clonotype. This chain joins TRBV29-1 and TRBJ2-7; 15 positions agree with TRBD2. Germline V gives CDR1 SQVTM, CDR2 ANQGSEA. V was pared by 6 bases and J by 5 bases, with 8 bases of the junction left unmatched. The CDR3 length is 15 residues. For the CDR3, the DNA is TGCAGCGTCTCCGGGACTAGCGGGGGGAAAGACGAGCAGTACTTC. Its translation is CSVSGTSGGKDEQYF.